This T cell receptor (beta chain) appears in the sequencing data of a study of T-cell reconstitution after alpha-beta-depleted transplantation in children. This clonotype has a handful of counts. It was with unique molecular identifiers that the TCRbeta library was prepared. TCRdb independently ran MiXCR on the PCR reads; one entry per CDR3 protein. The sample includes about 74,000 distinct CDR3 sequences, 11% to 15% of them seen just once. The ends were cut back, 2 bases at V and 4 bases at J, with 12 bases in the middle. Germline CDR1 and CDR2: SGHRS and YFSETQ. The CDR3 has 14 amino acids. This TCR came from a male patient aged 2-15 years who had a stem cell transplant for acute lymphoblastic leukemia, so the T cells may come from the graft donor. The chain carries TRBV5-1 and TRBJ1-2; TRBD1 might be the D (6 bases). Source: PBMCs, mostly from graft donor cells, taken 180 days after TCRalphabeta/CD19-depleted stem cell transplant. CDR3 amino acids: CASSFDTGFYGYTF. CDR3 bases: TGCGCCAGCAGCTTTGACACAGGGTTCTATGGCTACACCTTC. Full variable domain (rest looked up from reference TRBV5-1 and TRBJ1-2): KAGVTQTPRYLIKTRGQQVTLSCSPISGHRSVSWYQQTPGQGLQFLFEYFSETQRNKGNFPGRFSGRQFSNSRSEMNVSTLELGDSALYLCASSFDTGFYGYTFGSGTRLTVV.